These 5 T cell receptor beta chains were all obtained from the same sample, sequenced in a study of T cells in women clearing cervical HPV infection. Some clones are missing from TCRdb's copy, which holds only in-frame ones; the method was immunoSEQ multiplex PCR. The sample has approximately 28,000 clones, and its top ten clones hold about 2.8%. Sequencing was done on a sample of blood buffy coat. The receptor set was obtained from a woman aged 18 to 75 with a cervical HPV16 infection that either progressed to CIN3+ or cleared (not recorded which).

For this clone: The read ends 3 residues shy of where the CDR3 ends; the end is completed using the germline J gene. V gene TRBV7-9 combines with J gene TRBJ1-3, with no clear D. The CDR3 covers 13 residues. Trimming removed 10 bases from V and 3 bases from J, with 13 bases in between. Germline V gives CDR1 SEHNR, CDR2 FQNEAQ (reference sequence). Here the CDR3 reads CATQGSRGNTIYF. CDR3 bases read: TGTGCCACTCAAGGCTCTCGTGGAAACACC.

As to this clone: The read ends 3 residues early relative to the CDR3; the germline J gene fills the gap. The chain joins TRBV30 to TRBJ2-4; 10 bases align to TRBD1. This CDR3 is built from 13 residues. From germline, CDR1 is GTSNPN and CDR2 SVGIG (reference sequence). The covered CDR3 bases are TGTGCCTGGAGTGTGGGGACAGGGGTTGGT. Amino acids: CAWSVGTGVG. The complete CDR3 reads CAWSVGTGVGQYF.

A word on this clone: The sequence runs out 3 residues before the end of the CDR3; the remainder is reconstructed from the germline J gene. This chain links TRBV29-1 with TRBJ2-1; 8 positions match TRBD2. The CDR3 is 16 amino acids. Unmatched junction bases numbered 13, after V lost 4 bases and J lost 5 bases. Germline CDR1 and CDR2: SQVTM and ANQGSEA. The sequenced part of the CDR3 DNA is TGCAGCGTTGGGTCGTTGCGCGGGGGGAGACACAATGAG. Its translation is CSVGSLRGGRHNE. In full, the CDR3 reads CSVGSLRGGRHNEQFF.

Comments on this clone: The read ends 3 residues before the CDR3 terminus; that terminus is restored from the germline J gene. This chain links TRBV7-9 with TRBJ1-1; the match to TRBD1 covers 8 bases. This CDR3 is 14 amino acids long. Germline loops: CDR1 SEHNR, CDR2 FQNEAQ (reference sequence). Losses at the gene ends were 5 bases for V and 1 base for J; bases not matched to a gene: 3. The CDR3 bases that were read are TGTGCCAGCAGCGACGGGACAGGGAACACTGAA. Amino acids: CASSDGTGNTE. The whole CDR3 reads CASSDGTGNTEAFF. Filled out from reference TRBV7-9 and TRBJ1-1, the complete variable domain reads DTGVSQNPRHKITKRGQNVTFRCDPISEHNRLYWYRQTLGQGPEFLTYFQNEAQLEKSRLLSDRFSAERPKGSFSTLEIQRTEQGDSAMYLCASSDGTGNTEAFFGQGTRLTVV.

About this clone itself: The CDR3 end falls 3 residues outside the read, so it is completed with the germline J gene. Other DNA sequences within the sample encode an identical CDR3. This chain links TRBV5-1 with TRBJ2-3; no definite D call. Between the trimmed V and J ends, which lost 5 bases and 2 bases, there was a span of 9 bases. The CDR3 runs to 13 residues. Per germline, CDR1 SGHRS and CDR2 YFSETQ. CDR3 protein: CASSLASTDTQYF. The part of the CDR3 DNA that was read is TGCGCCAGCAGTTTAGCATCCACAGATACG.